The rows below give T cell receptor beta chains drawn from one sample of a study of early T cells in non-severe SARS-CoV-2 infection. One entry per CDR3 protein results from TCRdb running MiXCR on the 5' RACE reads. The sample comprises fewer than 40,000 distinct CDR3 sequences, roughly 4% of which are singletons, and about 5.5% rests with the top ten. Sequencing input: whole blood. The receptors come from an adult who was a healthcare worker with PCR-confirmed SARS-CoV-2 infection or an uninfected control (not recorded which). Both conserved end residues are part of each CDR3. D genes are given only for firm matches. A row's size may be missing; if present it is once, few, many or a size class.

>TRBV7-9|TRBD2|TRBJ2-5|-
TGTGCCAGCAGCTACCGGGTTCTAGCGGGGCAAGAGACCCAGTACTTC
CASSYRVLAGQETQYF
>TRBV18|TRBD1|TRBJ2-7|many
TGTGCCAGCTCACTCAATGGACAGGGCTTCCTCTACGAGCAGTACTTC
CASSLNGQGFLYEQYF
>TRBV7-2|TRBD2|TRBJ2-7|many
TGTGCCAGCAGCTTAGAGCGGGGGGTGTACTACGAGCAGTACTTC
CASSLERGVYYEQYF
>TRBV11-1|-|TRBJ2-6|few
TGTGCCAGCAGCGGGACCTCTGGGGCCAACGTCCTGACTTTC
CASSGTSGANVLTF
>TRBV15|-|TRBJ2-7|many
TGTGCCACCAGCCGAGACCCAGGGGGGGAGCAGTACTTC
CATSRDPGGEQYF
>TRBV6-2/TRBV6-3|-|TRBJ1-1|many
TGTGCCAGCAGATGGGGGTACACTGAAGCTTTCTTT
CASRWGYTEAFF
>TRBV7-2|-|TRBJ2-2|many
TGTGCCAGCAGCTTAAGGACCCTGAACACCGGGGAGCTGTTTTTT
CASSLRTLNTGELFF
>TRBV18|-|TRBJ2-7|few
TGTGCCAGCTCACCAAGAGGAGGGGGGATCGAGCAGTACTTC
CASSPRGGGIEQYF
>TRBV5-1|TRBD1|TRBJ1-4|many
TGCGCCAGCAGTCCGCAGGGGGCAACTAATGAAAAACTGTTTTTT
CASSPQGATNEKLFF
>TRBV19|-|TRBJ1-3|many
TGTGCCAGTAGGCGGGGCTCTGGAAACACCATATATTTT
CASRRGSGNTIYF